This T cell receptor beta chain was sequenced during a study of CXCR3-negative and CXCR3-positive naive CD8 T cells (dated by TCRdb to the late 2010s). For context, the study as a whole: In total, about 150 million TRB reads were obtained, corresponding to roughly 1.5 +/- 0.3 million reads per library. Naive subsets from 5 donors and memory cells from 3 donors were included in the TRBV-TRBJ cluster analysis. The diversity and physicochemical repertoire analyses included about a dozen donors pooled from two independent experiments. Results the study describes overall, beyond this receptor: Comparably high repertoire diversity was found in both naive subsets, whereas much lower repertoire diversity was found in memory CD8+ T cells. TRB CDR3s from CXCR3-positive naive cells showed higher hydrophobicity (lower Kidera factor 4), lower energy, and higher strength and volume indices than CXCR3-negative naive cells. Freshly isolated PBMCs were used for most assays because CXCR3 expression went down partially after cryopreservation. Within the same donor, TRBV-TRBJ usage looked similar between naive CXCR3-negative and CXCR3-positive cells, but memory cells had distinct patterns. Because surface CD5, which has been linked to self-reactivity in mice, was comparable between naive subsets, TCR interaction strength was also inferred from TRB CDR3 physicochemical properties.

Sequencing used a NextSeq 550. The Human TCR Profiling Kit (MiLaboratory) was used to prepare UMI-labeled 5' RACE TRB cDNA libraries. cDNA synthesis used the entire amount of extracted RNA, and PCR amplification then used the entire amount of cDNA produced. The libraries were made side by side, with each library going through the same number of PCR cycles. The authors' pipeline ran thus. About 54,000 +/- 9,700 unique UMI-labeled TRB cDNA molecules per library were extracted with MIGEC and MiXCR, with at least two reads per UMI required. An average of about 40,000 +/- 10,000 functional in-frame TRB CDR3 nucleotide clonotypes without stop codons was found per library. After each sample was downsampled to 5000 UMI-labeled TRB molecules, VDJtools was used to calculate diversity metrics such as normalized Shannon-Wiener and Chao1. VDJtools computed clonotype-size-weighted physicochemical properties of the central five CDR3 residues: interaction energy, strength, volume and Kidera factor 4. After reprocessing by TCRdb, each CDR3 protein sequence is one entry, and no DNA is given. The V and J calls here are based on TCRdb, not the publication. The sample's table covers 45,000 to 75,000 distinct CDR3 sequences. Together, the top ten hold around 0.45% of the sample.

For every CD8+ T cell subset, hundreds of thousands of cells were flow-sorted straight into RLT lysis buffer, and each subset was sorted in triplicate. To exclude memory contaminants, naive CD8+ T cells were stringently defined as CD45RO-CCR7+CD27+CD95-. Peripheral blood mononuclear cells were isolated from buffy coats by standard density gradient centrifugation. Naive CXCR3-negative and CXCR3-positive CD8+ T cells were flow-sorted using a FACSAria III. An RNeasy Mini Kit was used to extract total RNA from the sorted cells. A remark on this clonotype: The antigen it recognizes is unknown.

The germline V gene yields SQVTM for CDR1 and ANQGSEA for CDR2. There are 14 amino acids in the CDR3, from cysteine to phenylalanine inclusive. No DNA was logged. The specimen was naive CXCR3- CD8+ T cells from blood. The meaning of the sample's cell subset or site label: CD45RO-CCR7+CD27+CD95- naive CD8+ T cells lacking CXCR3 (TNR3-). The chain is assembled from TRBV29-1 and TRBJ2-1; no DNA is available, so the TRBD1 call from TCRdb remains unchecked. The TCR originated in a human donor in good health. Some clones in this sample may be carry-over from other donors' samples. The CDR3 corresponds to CSVEAGGSHNEQFF.